Shown below are 16 T cell receptor beta chains from a single sample sequenced in a study of T-cell memory formation after mild COVID-19. TCRdb redid the calling of the 5' RACE reads with MiXCR, one entry per CDR3 protein. The data show around 370,000 distinct CDR3 sequences, around 20% seen once. Sequenced sample: PBMCs or a T cell subset sorted from them (not recorded which). The receptors originated from an adult woman who had mild COVID-19 (a few samples of this study predate the infection). Cell type and time point are not known.

This sequence joins TRBV12-3 or TRBV12-4 and TRBJ1-2, with TRBD1 matching over 7 bases. CDR3 length: 13 amino acids. V was clipped by 6 bases and J by 1 base; unmatched bases: 2. CDR3 nucleotide sequence: TGTGCCAGCAGCAGGGGGGGTAACTATGGCTACACCTTC. Its protein product is CASSRGGNYGYTF.

Points on this clonotype: At one boundary the junction diverges from the germline segment, which might be a read error. This chain uses TRBV30 with TRBJ2-7, with D perhaps TRBD1 or TRBD2 (5 bases each). The length of the CDR3 is 13 residues. Germline V gives CDR1 GTSNPN, CDR2 SVGIG (reference sequence). The CDR3 loop is CAWSDPGTYQQYF. For the CDR3, the DNA is TGTGCCTGGAGTGACCCCGGGACCTACCAGCAGTACTTC.

A few counts support this clonotype. The chain links TRBV20-1 to TRBJ1-2; possibly TRBD1 for D (5 bases). Germline CDR1 and CDR2: DFQATT and SNEGSKA (reference sequence). CDR3 length: 13 amino acids. The V gene lost 4 bases and the J gene lost 5 bases, with 14 bases spanning the gap. The CDR3 loop is CSATPFSGYGYTF. The CDR3 DNA is TGCAGTGCTACCCCATTCTCAGGGTATGGCTACACCTTC.

This CDR3 is CASSYAQREKLFF. The CDR3 DNA reads as TGTGCCAGCAGTTACGCCCAGAGAGAAAAACTGTTTTTT. The chain uses TRBV6-5 and TRBJ1-4; D not certain. This CDR3 region has 13 residues. The V end lost 2 bases, the J end lost 8 bases, and 9 bases lay between the germline ends. From germline, CDR1 is MNHEY and CDR2 SVGAGI.

This clonotype was seen more than once but under ten times. V gene TRBV7-9 combines with J gene TRBJ1-4; 10 nucleotides line up with TRBD1. This CDR3 is 14 amino acids long. The germline V gene encodes CDR1 SEHNR and CDR2 FQNEAQ (reference sequence). J lost 7 bases, V lost 5 bases, and 4 bases had no gene match. The CDR3 sequence: CASSRGQGGEKLFF. The CDR3 DNA reads as TGTGCCAGCAGCCGTGGACAGGGGGGTGAAAAACTGTTTTTT.

V and J are TRBV25-1 and TRBJ2-5; D gene ambiguous. CDR1 and CDR2 (germline): MGHDK, SYGVNS. The CDR3 runs 13 residues. V was clipped by 1 base and J by 4 bases, with 7 bases between them. CDR3 sequence: CASSELEVETQYF. CDR3 nucleotides: TGTGCCAGCAGTGAATTAGAGGTAGAGACCCAGTACTTC.

There are many counts of this clonotype. J is TRBJ2-1 and V is TRBV6-4, with a tentative D call TRBD1 (6 bases). Looked up from germline, CDR1 is MRHNA and CDR2 is SNTAGT. The CDR3 loop spans 13 amino acids. The V end lost 4 bases, the J end lost 3 bases, and 7 bases lay between the germline ends. In nucleotides, the CDR3 is TGTGCCAGCAGTGGGGACAACTACAATGAGCAGTTCTTC. Amino acids: CASSGDNYNEQFF.

The chain uses TRBV24-1 and TRBJ2-1; no clear D. V lost 4 bases to trimming and J lost 3 bases, with 12 bases between them. In germline, CDR1 is KGHDR, CDR2 SFDVKD. The CDR3 runs to 15 residues. The CDR3, as DNA: TGTGCCACCAGTGACATTGAACGCTTCTACAATGAGCAGTTCTTC. Translating gives CATSDIERFYNEQFF.

This sequence joins TRBV9 and TRBJ1-1; 8 bases are a match to TRBD1. J gave up 3 bases and V 4 bases, and 14 bases lay outside the gene matches. Germline values: CDR1 SGDLS, CDR2 YYNGEE. The CDR3 contains 17 residues. The CDR3 sequence: CASSPELLNRGYTEAFF. DNA of the CDR3: TGTGCCAGCAGCCCGGAGCTTTTAAACAGGGGGTACACTGAAGCTTTCTTT.

The V and J genes are TRBV7-6 and TRBJ2-1; D is undetermined. Per the germline V gene, CDR1 is SGHVS and CDR2 is FNYEAQ. This CDR3 contains 13 residues. Trimming shortened V by 2 bases and J by 9 bases, and 11 bases separated the two germline ends. The CDR3 nucleotides are TGTGCCAGCAGCTTAATACCCGCGCGTGAGCAGTTCTTC. This codes for CASSLIPAREQFF. The full variable domain, its missing parts supplied by reference TRBV7-6 and TRBJ2-1, is GAGVSQSPRYKVTKRGQDVALRCDPISGHVSLYWYRQALGQGPEFLTYFNYEAQQDKSGLPNDRFSAERPEGSISTLTIQRTEQRDSAMYRCASSLIPAREQFFGPGTRLTVL.

The chain couples TRBV24-1 to TRBJ2-2; possibly TRBD1 for D (5 bases). V was pared by 2 bases and J by 0 bases, with 9 bases between. Germline V gene sequence: CDR1 KGHDR, CDR2 SFDVKD. This CDR3 spans 16 amino acids. The CDR3, as DNA: TGTGCCACCAGTGATTGGGTGACAGCGAACACCGGGGAGCTGTTTTTT. Residues: CATSDWVTANTGELFF.

The sample holds a few counts of this clonotype. The V gene is TRBV12-3 or TRBV12-4, the J gene TRBJ2-2; D is possibly TRBD1 (6 bases). Trimming shortened V by 7 bases and J by 4 bases, and 10 bases separated the two germline ends. This CDR3 has 13 amino acids. The DNA for the CDR3 is TGTGCCAGCATGAAACAGGGCACCGGGGAGCTGTTTTTT. Residues: CASMKQGTGELFF.

The chain carries TRBV6-5 and TRBJ2-1, with TRBD1 matching over 7 bases. The V segment lost 5 bases and the J segment 7 bases; nucleotides outside the gene matches: 11. The V gene's germline CDR1 is MNHEY and CDR2 SVGAGI. This CDR3 spans 15 amino acids. This CDR3 reads CASSSDRELRNEQFF. The CDR3 nucleotides are TGTGCCAGCAGTAGTGACAGGGAGCTCAGAAATGAGCAGTTCTTC.

The CDR3 region has the DNA TGTGCCAGCAATCCGGACAGGAGGCGCGGCTACACCTTC. Amino acid sequence: CASNPDRRRGYTF. The gene calls are TRBV2 and TRBJ1-2, with 7 positions matching TRBD1. Germline V gives CDR1 SNHLY, CDR2 FYNNEI. This CDR3 is built from 13 residues. J lost 8 bases, V lost 7 bases, and 10 bases had no gene match.

The CDR3 DNA sequence: TGTGCCAGCAGGGCCAACAGGGGGCGCGGGGAGACCCAGTACTTC. Amino acids: CASRANRGRGETQYF. The genes are TRBV7-2 and TRBJ2-5; 9 nucleotides match TRBD1. CDR1 SGHTA and CDR2 FQGNSA come from the germline V gene. Trimming at V came to 6 bases and at J to 5 bases, leaving 10 bases not matched to a gene. CDR3 size: 15 residues. The full variable domain, rest sourced from reference TRBV7-2 and TRBJ2-5, is GAGVSQSPSNKVTEKGKDVELRCDPISGHTALYWYRQSLGQGLEFLIYFQGNSAPDKSGLPSDRFSAERTGGSVSTLTIQRTQQEDSAVYLCASRANRGRGETQYFGPGTRLLVL.

This rearrangement joins TRBV6-5 to TRBJ2-7; TRBD2 matches 7 bases. With 6 bases clipped from V and 4 bases from J, the junction kept 9 bases outside the gene matches. The CDR3 extends over 14 amino acids. Germline V gene sequence: CDR1 MNHEY, CDR2 SVGAGI. The CDR3 spells CASSPRLATYEQYF. CDR3 nucleotides: TGTGCCAGCAGCCCCCGACTAGCAACTTACGAGCAGTACTTC.